Sequencing of this T cell receptor beta chain was carried out in a study of cytomegalovirus exposure and HLA in healthy donors. As for the study in general: There were under 140 million unique TCR beta sequences, drawn from roughly 200 million T cells, in an earlier analysis. Drawn from HLA-typed donors, some 80 million unique TCRs were held in an early data release. The study's findings and limits: A later analysis showed that HLA-associated TCR beta chains had undergone more clonal expansion than equally common others.

Germline CDR1 and CDR2: MNHNY and SVGAGI (reference sequence). The CDR3 covers 16 residues. After removal of 6 bases from V and 0 bases from J, the junction contained 9 bases not matched to a gene. When sampled, the donors appeared nominally healthy, though they likely had unrecorded immune exposures. Comments on this clone: Its antigen is undetermined.

PCR was performed using 60 Vbeta and 13 Jbeta primers. Repertoires were generated with immunoSEQ multiplex PCR, while TCRdb's copy carries only in-frame clones and drops some. The table lists tens of thousands of clones, 65% to 85% of them singletons. The chain employs TRBV6-6 and TRBJ2-5; 8 nucleotides line up with TRBD1. The sequenced sample consisted of PBMCs. The sequence was obtained from a woman aged 30 to 39 in good health and CMV-seronegative. The CDR3 here is CASSGDDRGHQETQYF. The DNA of the CDR3 is TGTGCCAGCAGCGGGGATGACAGGGGCCACCAAGAGACCCAGTACTTC.